These T cell receptor beta chains were read from a single sample in a study of blood T cell repertoires in COVID-19. Data came from immunoSEQ multiplex PCR; TCRdb stores just in-frame clones and leaves some out. The repertoire holds about 49,000 clones, with approximately 87% as singletons. The sample was peripheral blood. The origin of the receptors is an elderly woman with COVID-19, enrolled during active disease. The CDR3 runs from the conserved cysteine through the conserved F or W. The order of the fields is clone size, V gene, J gene, D gene, CDR3 DNA, CDR3 protein. A D gene is named only where the DNA matches it firmly. For some rows the clone size is stated as once, few or many, or as a class when expanded; others skip it.

size: NA; V: TRBV9; J: TRBJ2-5; D: NA; DNA: TGTGCCGGCAGCGTAGATTCGGTTGGAGAGACCCAGTACTTC; CDR3: CAGSVDSVGETQYF
size: NA; V: TRBV3-1/TRBV3-2; J: TRBJ2-3; D: NA; DNA: TGTGCCAGCAGCCACTCCGGACTCCTCACAGATACGCAGTATTTT; CDR3: CASSHSGLLTDTQYF
size: NA; V: TRBV5-1; J: TRBJ2-3; D: NA; DNA: TGCGCCAGCAGCTTGGGAGGCTCTACAGATACGCAGTATTTT; CDR3: CASSLGGSTDTQYF
size: few; V: TRBV19; J: TRBJ2-1; D: TRBD1; DNA: TGTGCCAGTAGACGCACAGGGGTGTCTGTCGATGAGCAGTTCTTC; CDR3: CASRRTGVSVDEQFF
size: few; V: TRBV6-2/TRBV6-3; J: TRBJ1-1; D: NA; DNA: TGTGCCAGCAGTTACGGGCCTACAGACACCTCGCCCATGAACACTGAAGCTTTCTTT; CDR3: CASSYGPTDTSPMNTEAFF
size: NA; V: TRBV28; J: TRBJ1-6; D: NA; DNA: TGTGCCAGCAGTCATACACAGGGATCTGTTTCACCCCTCCACTTT; CDR3: CASSHTQGSVSPLHF
size: once; V: TRBV9; J: TRBJ2-1; D: NA; DNA: TGTGCCAGCAGCGTTCCCGGGATCCTTTACAGTGAGCAGTTCTTC; CDR3: CASSVPGILYSEQFF
size: NA; V: TRBV19; J: TRBJ1-1; D: TRBD1; DNA: TGTGCCAGTAGTATAGAGGGCCGGGACAGTGGCGCTTTCTTT; CDR3: CASSIEGRDSGAFF
size: few; V: TRBV7-2; J: TRBJ2-7; D: TRBD2; DNA: TGTGCCAGCAGCTCCCTAGCGGGTTTCATGGAGCAGTACTTC; CDR3: CASSSLAGFMEQYF
size: once; V: TRBV6-6; J: TRBJ2-7; D: NA; DNA: TGTGCCAGCTCAGGCTCCGATCTCTACGAGCAGTACTTC; CDR3: CASSGSDLYEQYF
size: NA; V: TRBV10-3; J: TRBJ1-5; D: TRBD1; DNA: TGTGCCATCAGTGACTCCGACAGGGGATATCAGCCCCAGCATTTT; CDR3: CAISDSDRGYQPQHF
size: NA; V: TRBV28; J: TRBJ1-1; D: NA; DNA: TGTGCCAGCGGTACAATGAACACTGAAGCTTTCTTT; CDR3: CASGTMNTEAFF
size: NA; V: TRBV10-2; J: TRBJ1-1; D: TRBD1; DNA: TGCGCCAGCAGTGAACAGGGGGCAGGAGCTTTCTTT; CDR3: CASSEQGAGAFF
size: NA; V: TRBV2; J: TRBJ1-2; D: NA; DNA: TGTGCCAGCAGTGTAGGGAGGACTTCCTATGGCTACACCTTC; CDR3: CASSVGRTSYGYTF
size: NA; V: TRBV7-2; J: TRBJ1-3; D: NA; DNA: TGTGCCAGCAGCCCCAATCGGGACACCCGCTCTGGAAACACCATATATTTT; CDR3: CASSPNRDTRSGNTIYF
size: NA; V: TRBV6-5; J: TRBJ1-4; D: NA; DNA: TGTGCCAGCAGCCCACGGGGTGCAACTAATGAAAAACTGTTTTTT; CDR3: CASSPRGATNEKLFF
size: NA; V: TRBV29-1; J: TRBJ2-7; D: NA; DNA: TGCAGCGTTGATAGGTCGCGGGAAAACTCCTACGAGCAGTACTTC; CDR3: CSVDRSRENSYEQYF
size: NA; V: TRBV6-6; J: TRBJ1-2; D: TRBD1; DNA: TGTGCCAGCAGAACCGGGACAGCCAACTATGGCTACACCTTC; CDR3: CASRTGTANYGYTF
size: NA; V: TRBV20-1; J: TRBJ2-7; D: TRBD2; DNA: TGCAGTGCTAGTCTCGCTAGCGGGGTCTACGAGCAGTACTTC; CDR3: CSASLASGVYEQYF
size: NA; V: TRBV28; J: TRBJ1-6; D: TRBD1; DNA: TGTGCCAGCAGTCCTCGGACAGGGGGATTGACCCTCCACTTT; CDR3: CASSPRTGGLTLHF
size: NA; V: TRBV29-1; J: TRBJ1-3; D: TRBD1; DNA: TGCAGCGTGGGACAGGCGGGGAGTCTTTTCGGAAACACCATATATTTT; CDR3: CSVGQAGSLFGNTIYF
size: NA; V: TRBV5-8; J: TRBJ2-7; D: TRBD2; DNA: TGTGCCGGTAATAGCGGGGGGATCATCTCCTACGAGCAGTACTTC; CDR3: CAGNSGGIISYEQYF
size: NA; V: TRBV3-1/TRBV3-2; J: TRBJ2-3; D: TRBD2; DNA: TGTGCCAGCAGCCAATCTACTAGCGGGAGTGTGGTAGATACGCAGTATTTT; CDR3: CASSQSTSGSVVDTQYF
size: once; V: TRBV5-1; J: TRBJ2-2; D: NA; DNA: TGCGCCAGCAGCCCAGGAGGCGGGGACGCGAACACCGGGGAGCTGTTTTTT; CDR3: CASSPGGGDANTGELFF
size: once; V: TRBV29-1; J: TRBJ1-2; D: TRBD1; DNA: TGCAGCGTTCTAAAGGTGACAGGGTCCTTTGCGGGGGGCTACACCTTC; CDR3: CSVLKVTGSFAGGYTF
size: NA; V: TRBV11-2; J: TRBJ2-5; D: TRBD1; DNA: TGTGCCAGCAGCTCCCAGACAGGGATACAGACCCAGTACTTC; CDR3: CASSSQTGIQTQYF
size: NA; V: TRBV15; J: TRBJ2-3; D: NA; DNA: TGTGCCACCAGCGTAGACCAGACATACACAGATACGCAGTATTTT; CDR3: CATSVDQTYTDTQYF
size: NA; V: TRBV3-1/TRBV3-2; J: TRBJ1-2; D: TRBD1; DNA: TGTGCCAGCAGCCTGACAGGGAGAGGAGCTAACTATGGCTACACCTTC; CDR3: CASSLTGRGANYGYTF
size: NA; V: TRBV3-1/TRBV3-2; J: TRBJ1-1; D: NA; DNA: TGTGCCAGCAGCCAAGAGACTACAGGGTCCACTGAAGCTTTCTTT; CDR3: CASSQETTGSTEAFF
size: NA; V: TRBV6-5; J: TRBJ2-5; D: TRBD2; DNA: TGTGCCAGCAGTTTCTCCCTAGCGGGGGGGCAAGAGACCCAGTACTTC; CDR3: CASSFSLAGGQETQYF
size: NA; V: TRBV19; J: TRBJ1-1; D: NA; DNA: TGTGCCAGTAGTGTCCAGGGAGGGGACACTGAAGCTTTCTTT; CDR3: CASSVQGGDTEAFF
size: NA; V: TRBV5-1; J: TRBJ2-7; D: NA; DNA: TGCGCCAGCAGCTTCAACTACGAGCAGTACTTC; CDR3: CASSFNYEQYF